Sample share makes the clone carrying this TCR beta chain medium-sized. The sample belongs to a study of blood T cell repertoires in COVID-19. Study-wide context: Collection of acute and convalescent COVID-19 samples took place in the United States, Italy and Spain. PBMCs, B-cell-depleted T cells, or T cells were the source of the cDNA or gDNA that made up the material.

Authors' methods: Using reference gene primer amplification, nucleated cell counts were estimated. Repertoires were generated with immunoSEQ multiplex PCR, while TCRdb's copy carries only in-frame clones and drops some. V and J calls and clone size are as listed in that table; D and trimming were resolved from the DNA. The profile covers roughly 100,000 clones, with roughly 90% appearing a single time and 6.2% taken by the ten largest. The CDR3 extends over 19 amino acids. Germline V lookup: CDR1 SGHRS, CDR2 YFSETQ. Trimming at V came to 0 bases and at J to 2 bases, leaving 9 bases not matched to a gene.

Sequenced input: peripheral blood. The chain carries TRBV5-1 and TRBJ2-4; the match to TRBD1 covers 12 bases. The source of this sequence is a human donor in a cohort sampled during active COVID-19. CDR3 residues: CASSLEPGQGASSKNIQYF. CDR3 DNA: TGCGCCAGCAGCTTGGAACCGGGACAGGGGGCTTCATCCAAAAACATTCAGTACTTC.